This passage covers 29 T cell receptor beta chains from one sample sequenced in a study of blood T cell repertoires in COVID-19 (dated by TCRdb to the early 2020s). Libraries came from the immunoSEQ multiplex PCR assay. TCRdb re-hosts the immuneACCESS table, in-frame sequences only. Its copies lack some clones; in the studies checked, an unresolved V gene accounts for under half of them, and the cause for the rest is not known. In all, the sample holds roughly 78,000 clones, and approximately 82% of those were seen once. The ten largest clones represent roughly 18% of the sample. The sequenced sample consisted of peripheral blood. Source of these receptors: an elderly woman with acute or convalescent COVID-19.

The chain is built from TRBV2 and TRBJ1-2; a possible D gene is TRBD1 (6 bases). Trimming removed 6 bases at V and 4 bases at J, with 12 bases between. The CDR3 runs 13 residues. Germline V gene data show CDR1 as SNHLY and CDR2 as FYNNEI. The CDR3 DNA reads as TGTGCCAGCAGGGACAGTTCGGGCTATGGCTACACCTTC. It codes for CASRDSSGYGYTF. The variable domain in full, with the rest retrieved from reference TRBV2 and TRBJ1-2, is EPEVTQTPSHQVTQMGQEVILRCVPISNHLYFYWYRQILGQKVEFLVSFYNNEISEKSEIFDDQFSVERPDGSNFTLKIRSTKLEDSAMYFCASRDSSGYGYTFGSGTRLTVV.

DNA for the CDR3: TGTGCCAGCAGTCGACTAGCTGAGGGCTACGAGCAGTACTTC. Residues: CASSRLAEGYEQYF. This chain connects TRBV2 to TRBJ2-7; 7 nucleotides align to TRBD2. Trimming cost V 5 bases and J 3 bases; bases outside gene matches: 7. Germline loops: CDR1 SNHLY, CDR2 FYNNEI. There are 14 residues in the CDR3.

This chain uses TRBV16 with TRBJ2-2, with D hard to call. V gave up 1 base and J gave up 2 bases, with 8 bases separating them. The CDR3 length is 15 residues. Germline V gene lookup returns CDR1 KGHSY and CDR2 FQNENV. CDR3: CASSQWAPNTGELFF. The DNA of the CDR3 is TGTGCCAGCAGCCAATGGGCGCCTAACACCGGGGAGCTGTTTTTT.

CDR3: CATSRLGTGNEKLFF. The CDR3 region has the DNA TGTGCCACCAGCCGCCTTGGGACAGGGAATGAAAAACTGTTTTTT. This chain joins TRBV15 and TRBJ1-4; 9 bases match TRBD1. The CDR3 runs 15 residues. Trimming removed 5 bases from V and 5 bases from J; junction bases left unmatched: 6. Germline assignment: CDR1 LNHNV and CDR2 YYDKDF (reference sequence).

V usage is TRBV9 and J usage is TRBJ2-3; 14 bases align to TRBD2. CDR3 size: 16 residues. CDR1 and CDR2 (germline): SGDLS, YYNGEE. The junction had 7 bases not matched to a gene; V was cut back by 4 bases and J by 6 bases. CDR3: CASSPRLAGGLDTQYF. As DNA, the CDR3 is TGTGCCAGCAGCCCCAGACTAGCGGGAGGGTTGGATACGCAGTATTTT.

The V and J genes are TRBV9 and TRBJ2-7; 8 bases are a match to TRBD1. CDR1 and CDR2 (germline): SGDLS, YYNGEE. CDR3 length: 15 amino acids. The V segment lost 3 bases and the J segment 3 bases; nucleotides outside the gene matches: 8. The CDR3 region has the DNA TGTGCCAGCAGCGCGCCGCCGGGACAGGACTACGAGCAGTACTTC. Its protein is CASSAPPGQDYEQYF.

V usage is TRBV15 and J usage is TRBJ2-7; D unclear. CDR3 length equals 14 residues. CDR1 is LNHNV and CDR2 is YYDKDF in the germline V gene (reference sequence). V lost 3 bases, J lost 0 bases, and 9 bases lay in between. As DNA, the CDR3 is TGTGCCACCAGCAGTACTACGAGCTCCTACGAGCAGTACTTC. Translated, it gives CATSSTTSSYEQYF.

V is TRBV27 and J is TRBJ1-4; D not resolved. Trimming removed 5 bases from V and 8 bases from J, with 15 bases in between. This CDR3 spans 14 amino acids. Germline CDR1 is MNHEY and CDR2 is SMNVEV (reference sequence). The CDR3 DNA reads as TGTGCCAGCAGTACCCGGGCGTCGGGGGAAAAACTGTTTTTT. Translation: CASSTRASGEKLFF.

This clone was observed a handful of times. V is TRBV30 and J is TRBJ2-2; 11 bases align to TRBD1. CDR1 and CDR2 (germline): GTSNPN, SVGIG (reference sequence). The CDR3 runs 16 residues. Trimming at V came to 1 base and at J to 3 bases, leaving 4 bases not matched to a gene. The CDR3 loop is CAWSDTGQGDTGELFF. The CDR3 nucleotides are TGTGCCTGGAGTGACACGGGACAGGGGGACACCGGGGAGCTGTTTTTT.

The chain links TRBV5-1 to TRBJ2-1; D is possibly TRBD2 (5 bases). Between the trimmed V and J ends, which lost 0 bases and 7 bases, there was a span of 8 bases. The CDR3 runs to 13 residues. Per the germline V gene, CDR1 is SGHRS and CDR2 is YFSETQ. The CDR3 DNA follows: TGCGCCAGCAGCTTGGCCGGGGTGAATGAGCAGTTCTTC. This encodes CASSLAGVNEQFF.

The chain employs TRBV5-1 and TRBJ2-2, with D possibly matching TRBD2 (6 bases). This CDR3 region has 16 residues. From germline, CDR1 is SGHRS and CDR2 YFSETQ. V was shortened by 3 bases and J by 5 bases, with 17 bases between the two germline ends. Here the CDR3 DNA reads TGCGCCAGCAGCTCCCGGGGTGTGGGAGGAACCGGGGAGCTGTTTTTT. The encoded protein is CASSSRGVGGTGELFF.

This clone was observed a handful of times. This chain joins TRBV5-1 and TRBJ1-6; D may be TRBD1 (6 bases). The CDR3 spans 16 residues. The germline V gene encodes CDR1 SGHRS and CDR2 YFSETQ. With 3 bases removed from V and 7 bases from J, the gap between germline ends came to 17 bases. CDR3 in amino acids: CASSSETGGLNSPLHF. As DNA, the CDR3 is TGCGCCAGCAGCTCGGAGACAGGTGGCCTAAATTCACCCCTCCACTTT.

This chain's CDR3 is CASSDSISGTTYEQYF. DNA for the CDR3: TGTGCCAGCAGCGACTCTATTAGCGGGACCACCTACGAGCAGTACTTC. The chain has TRBV21-1 and TRBJ2-7; the listed D gene, TRBD2, was not tested against the DNA. TRBV21-1 is an annotated pseudogene. The CDR3 totals 16 residues.

The chain employs TRBV7-6 and TRBJ2-2, with D maybe TRBD2 (5 bases). CDR1 is SGHVS, CDR2 FNYEAQ, per germline. V dropped 5 bases and J dropped 6 bases, with 19 bases sitting between them. The CDR3 has 16 amino acids. CDR3 bases: TGTGCCAGCAGCAGAAGCACTGCGGGTAACGCCGGGGAGCTGTTTTTT. Translating it yields CASSRSTAGNAGELFF.

V and J are TRBV19 and TRBJ1-6; 7 nucleotides match TRBD1. The CDR3 is 14 amino acids. Trimming removed 5 bases from V and 7 bases from J; junction bases left unmatched: 5. CDR1 is LNHDA and CDR2 is SQIVND in the germline V gene (reference sequence). The CDR3 coding sequence is TGTGCCAGTAGTTGGGGACAGTGGAATTCACCCCTCCACTTT. Encoded protein: CASSWGQWNSPLHF.

The V gene is TRBV6-5, the J gene TRBJ1-4; 9 nucleotides line up with TRBD1. After removal of 2 bases from V and 7 bases from J, the junction contained 8 bases not matched to a gene. This CDR3 has 16 residues. Per germline, CDR1 MNHEY and CDR2 SVGAGI. The DNA for the CDR3 is TGTGCCAGCAGTTACACAGCCGGGACAGGGAGTGAAAAACTGTTTTTT. It specifies CASSYTAGTGSEKLFF.

V usage is TRBV3-1 (or the pseudogene TRBV3-2) and J usage is TRBJ2-1; 9 bases line up with TRBD1. The CDR3 consists of 15 residues. Looked up from germline, CDR1 is LGHDT and CDR2 is YNNKEL (reference sequence). Germline trimming cut 6 bases from V and 2 bases from J; bases unmatched to any gene: 5. This CDR3 reads CASRPDRGTYNEQFF. DNA for the CDR3: TGTGCCAGCAGACCCGACAGGGGGACCTACAATGAGCAGTTCTTC.

This rearrangement joins TRBV10-1 to TRBJ2-3; D is perhaps TRBD2 (5 bases). Trimming cost V 3 bases and J 3 bases, with 10 bases left between them. Germline V gives CDR1 WNHNN, CDR2 SYGVQD (reference sequence). This CDR3 contains 14 residues. The CDR3 loop is CASSESGGTDTQYF. The CDR3 nucleotides are TGCGCCAGCAGTGAAAGCGGCGGGACAGATACGCAGTATTTT.

V is TRBV7-3 and J is TRBJ2-2; 7 bases map to TRBD2. The CDR3 loop spans 16 amino acids. Germline lookup yields CDR1 SGHTA and CDR2 FQGTGA. V gave up 1 base and J gave up 2 bases; unmatched junction bases: 4. CDR3 DNA: TGTGCCAGCAGCTTAATTCCGGGAGGTAACACCGGGGAGCTGTTTTTT. As protein: CASSLIPGGNTGELFF.

V gene TRBV12-3 or TRBV12-4 combines with J gene TRBJ1-1; maybe TRBD1 (6 bases). The CDR3 contains 13 residues. Trimming took off 5 bases at V and 1 base at J, with 8 bases between the two ends. Here the CDR3 reads CASSMTGNTEAFF. In DNA form, the CDR3 reads TGTGCCAGCAGTATGACAGGGAACACTGAAGCTTTCTTT.

The chain carries TRBV9 and TRBJ2-2; D is unresolved. V lost 0 bases and J 0 bases, leaving 9 bases between the germline ends. The CDR3 is 16 amino acids. The germline V gene has CDR1 SGDLS and CDR2 YYNGEE. This CDR3 is CASSVGVTANTGELFF. As DNA, the CDR3 is TGTGCCAGCAGCGTAGGAGTCACCGCGAACACCGGGGAGCTGTTTTTT.

The gene calls are TRBV27 and TRBJ1-4, with 11 bases aligning to TRBD1. Germline CDR1 MNHEY, CDR2 SMNVEV (reference sequence). V shed 5 bases and J 5 bases; nucleotides not matched to a gene: 7. The CDR3 is 16 residues long. This CDR3 is CASSTQGQGANEKLFF. CDR3 in DNA: TGTGCCAGCAGTACCCAAGGACAGGGGGCGAATGAAAAACTGTTTTTT.

The rearrangement uses TRBV30 and TRBJ1-5; 7 positions agree with TRBD1. Germline loops: CDR1 GTSNPN, CDR2 SVGIG (reference sequence). The trim removed 3 bases at V and 4 bases at J, leaving 3 bases unmatched. This CDR3 is 13 amino acids long. The CDR3 sequence is CAWRTGTNQPQHF. Written as DNA, the CDR3 is TGTGCCTGGAGGACAGGGACGAATCAGCCCCAGCATTTT.

The gene calls are TRBV5-4 and TRBJ2-5; D remains unclear. CDR1 is SGHNT and CDR2 is YYREEE in the germline V gene (reference sequence). V dropped 4 bases and J dropped 1 base, with 11 bases sitting between them. There are 14 residues in the CDR3. DNA for the CDR3: TGTGCCAGCAGCGTAGCCCGACCCCAAGAGACCCAGTACTTC. Its translation: CASSVARPQETQYF.

J is TRBJ1-1 and V is TRBV11-2, with D unclear. The CDR3 runs 13 residues. The germline V and J ends were trimmed by 7 bases and 6 bases, with 15 bases remaining between them. Germline CDR1 reads SGHAT; CDR2 reads FQNNGV. The CDR3 bases are TGTGCCAGCACCGATCTACCAGGCGCTGAAGCTTTCTTT. This sequence encodes CASTDLPGAEAFF. Together with reference TRBV11-2 and TRBJ1-1, the CDR3 gives the full variable domain: EAGVAQSPRYKIIEKRQSVAFWCNPISGHATLYWYQQILGQGPKLLIQFQNNGVVDDSQLPKDRFSAERLKGVDSTLKIQPAKLEDSAVYLCASTDLPGAEAFFGQGTRLTVV.

This rearrangement joins TRBV6-1 to TRBJ2-7; maybe TRBD2 (5 bases). V was trimmed by 2 bases and J by 1 base, leaving 9 bases between them. Germline V gives CDR1 MNHNS, CDR2 SASEGT. The CDR3 contains 14 residues. CDR3 coding DNA: TGTGCCAGCAGTGAACCGGGGAATTCCTACGAGCAGTACTTC. Translated, it gives CASSEPGNSYEQYF.

The sample holds a few counts of this clone. This sequence joins TRBV7-9 and TRBJ2-3; TRBD2 agrees at 10 bases. CDR1 and CDR2 from the germline V gene are SEHNR and FQNEAQ (reference sequence). V gave up 5 bases and J gave up 2 bases; unmatched junction bases: 19. CDR3 length equals 20 residues. The chain's CDR3 is CASSKGGAGGHVRFTDTQYF. In DNA, the CDR3 is TGTGCCAGCAGCAAAGGCGGAGCGGGGGGGCACGTTCGGTTCACAGATACGCAGTATTTT.

This rearrangement joins TRBV12-3 or TRBV12-4 to TRBJ2-7; TRBD1 matches at 7 bases. CDR3 length: 13 residues. With V trimmed by 1 base and J by 12 bases, 9 bases remained unmatched. CDR3 in DNA: TGTGCCAGCAGTTTAGGGGCAGGGGGTGCGTTGTACTTC. Protein sequence: CASSLGAGGALYF.

V and J are TRBV6-6 and TRBJ2-1; possibly TRBD1 for D (6 bases). V lost 0 bases and J 7 bases, leaving 7 bases between the germline ends. There are 13 residues in the CDR3. CDR1 MNHNY and CDR2 SVGAGI come from the germline V gene (reference sequence). This CDR3 is CASSYSQGNEQFF. The CDR3 nucleotides are TGTGCCAGCAGTTACTCCCAGGGGAATGAGCAGTTCTTC.